The present TCR beta chain was sequenced within a study of Ad26.COV2.S vaccination and SARS-CoV-2 variants. The study, taken as a whole, reports: Spike-specific CD8+ and CD4+ T cell responses reportedly showed substantial breadth after vaccination.

Regarding treatment: approximately 18 received Ad26.COV2.S at low or high dose, single or two shots; about 5 received placebo; per-sample allocation not given. After the first vaccine or placebo injection, samples were drawn on day 63. The assay was immunoSEQ multiplex PCR, and TCRdb's table has in-frame clones only and misses some. The top ten hold about 1.5% of the sample, which has about 680,000 clones, more than 80% seen once. To note about this clone: The antigen remains unidentified.

The CDR3 sequence is 15 residues long. Germline V gene sequence: CDR1 MNHNS, CDR2 SASEGT. Trimming removed 3 bases from V and 0 bases from J, with 11 bases in between. This TCR derives from a person aged 18-60 years who received the Ad26.COV2.S COVID-19 vaccine or a placebo. The sequenced sample was peripheral blood, obtained in a trial of Ad26.COV2.S vaccine versus placebo. The chain employs TRBV6-1 and TRBJ2-5; D uncertain. As DNA, the CDR3 is TGTGCCAGCAGTGAGGTCAGGCCAGACCAAGAGACCCAGTACTTC. It translates to CASSEVRPDQETQYF.